The 29 T cell receptor beta chains below come from one sample, sequenced in a study of T cell repertoires in cytomegalovirus infection. Antigens for these TCRs are unknown. From the reads, TCRdb called clonotypes with MiXCR, one entry per CDR3 protein. The sample shows roughly 990,000 distinct CDR3 sequences, less than 40% of them seen only once. The source was cultured CD8+ T cells from PBMCs, collected from culture after CMV antigen stimulation. These receptor sequences come from a human donor in good health (CMV status not recorded). Some clones in this sample may be carry-over from other donors' samples.

There are many counts of this clonotype. The J gene is TRBJ2-7, the V gene TRBV12-3 or TRBV12-4; no clear D. CDR3 length: 13 amino acids. Trimming removed 3 bases at V and 6 bases at J, with 12 bases between. In DNA form, the CDR3 reads TGTGCCAGCAGTTTGGTGACGGCGACCGAGCAGTACTTC. Translated: CASSLVTATEQYF.

A word on this clonotype: A much bigger clone sits one base away, suggesting this may be a read error. V usage is TRBV7-6 and J usage is TRBJ1-1, with D tentatively TRBD1 (5 bases). The CDR3 has 19 residues. CDR1 and CDR2 (germline): SGHVS, FNYEAQ. The CDR3 DNA follows: TGTGCCTGCAGCTCCCCCGAGGACATAACAGTCGATATGAACACTGAAGCTTTCTTT. This translates into CACSSPEDITVDMNTEAFF.

This clonotype showed up many times. V is TRBV7-2 and J is TRBJ1-6; D gene uncertain. The V and J ends lost 1 base and 4 bases respectively, with 2 bases between them. In germline, CDR1 is SGHTA, CDR2 FQGNSA. The CDR3 is 13 residues long. DNA for the CDR3: TGTGCCAGCAGCTTAGGTTATAATTCACCCCTCCACTTT. It is translated as CASSLGYNSPLHF.

The chain carries TRBV6-5 and TRBJ1-1; D perhaps matches TRBD1 (5 bases). V lost 2 bases to trimming and J lost 2 bases, with 12 bases between them. This CDR3 region has 15 residues. CDR1 and CDR2 (germline): MNHEY, SVGAGI. CDR3 in amino acids: CASSYSFDRNTEAFF. The CDR3 coding sequence is TGTGCCAGCAGTTACAGTTTTGACAGAAACACTGAAGCTTTCTTT.

This clonotype was detected a few times. This chain connects TRBV6-6 to TRBJ2-7; 7 bases match TRBD1. CDR1 and CDR2 (germline): MNHNY, SVGAGI (reference sequence). CDR3 size: 17 residues. The V gene end was trimmed by 5 bases and the J gene end by 0 bases; junction bases not matched to a gene: 13. The CDR3 DNA sequence: TGTGCCAGCAGTCCACTCGACAGGGTCGAAAGCTCCTACGAGCAGTACTTC. Encoded protein: CASSPLDRVESSYEQYF.

This clonotype has at least ten counts. This chain links TRBV7-2 with TRBJ2-7, with 11 positions matching TRBD2. CDR1 SGHTA and CDR2 FQGNSA come from the germline V gene. This CDR3 region has 17 residues. J lost 2 bases, V lost 2 bases, and 8 bases had no gene match. The CDR3 nucleotides are TGTGCCAGCAGCTTAACCCTACTAGCGGGGGAAACCTACGAGCAGTACTTC. Protein sequence: CASSLTLLAGETYEQYF.

Comment on this clonotype: One base away lies a much larger clone, so this may be a sequencing read error. The CDR3 does not end in the conserved phenylalanine or tryptophan, so this is likely a read error. The V gene is TRBV7-2, the J gene TRBJ2-3; 13 positions match TRBD2. With V trimmed by 6 bases and J by 6 bases, 6 bases remained unmatched. This CDR3 has 15 residues. Germline V CDR1 and CDR2: SGHTA, FQGNSA. The CDR3 nucleotides are TGTGCCAGCAGGTCACCGGGACTAGCGGGGGATACGCAGTATTAT. As protein: CASRSPGLAGDTQYY.

V gene TRBV5-5 combines with J gene TRBJ2-2; maybe TRBD2 (7 bases). Germline V gene lookup returns CDR1 SGHKS and CDR2 YYEKEE (reference sequence). The germline V and J ends were trimmed by 2 bases and 5 bases, with 28 bases remaining between them. CDR3 length: 20 amino acids. CDR3 amino acids: CASSLLRGLILQGGTGELFF. CDR3 nucleotide sequence: TGTGCCAGCAGCTTACTGAGAGGCCTTATATTACAGGGAGGGACCGGGGAGCTGTTTTTT.

This rearrangement joins TRBV14 to TRBJ2-1, with a possible D match to TRBD1 (6 bases). Trimming removed 4 bases at V and 9 bases at J, with 19 bases between. This CDR3 contains 15 residues. The germline gives CDR1 SGHDN, CDR2 FVKESK. CDR3 bases: TGTGCCAGCAGCCTTCCTTTTACAGGGATTTTTGAGCAGTTCTTC. It yields the protein CASSLPFTGIFEQFF. The full variable domain, its missing parts supplied by reference TRBV14 and TRBJ2-1, is EAGVTQFPSHSVIEKGQTVTLRCDPISGHDNLYWYRRVMGKEIKFLLHFVKESKQDESGMPNNRFLAERTGGTYSTLKVQPAELEDSGVYFCASSLPFTGIFEQFFGPGTRLTVL.

Regarding this clonotype: A read error is possible here, since a much larger clone lies one base away. This chain links TRBV7-6 with TRBJ2-7; tentatively, D is TRBD2 (5 bases). CDR3 length: 14 residues. CDR1 SGHVS and CDR2 FNYEAQ come from the germline V gene. The CDR3, as DNA: TGTGCCAACAGCAGATTTGGGAGCTCCTACGAGCAGTACTTC. The encoded protein is CANSRFGSSYEQYF.

V and J are TRBV6-2 or TRBV6-3 and TRBJ2-5; D remains ambiguous. V was cut by 2 bases and J by 9 bases, with 16 bases left in between. Germline V lookup: CDR1 MNHEY, CDR2 SVGEGT. CDR3 length equals 14 residues. CDR3 DNA sequence: TGTGCCAGCAGTTACGCGGCAACCGGATCGGCCCAGTACTTC. Translated: CASSYAATGSAQYF.

The CDR3 coding sequence is TGCGCCAGCACCCCCGGGGGCATCACTGAAGCTTTCTTT. Its protein is CASTPGGITEAFF. The V and J genes are TRBV4-1 and TRBJ1-1, with D perhaps matching TRBD1 (6 bases). Germline CDR1 and CDR2: MGHRA and YSYEKL. The CDR3 extends over 13 amino acids. The germline V and J ends were trimmed by 7 bases and 4 bases, with 13 bases remaining between them.

V is TRBV4-2 and J is TRBJ1-1; D is uncertain. Trimming took off 3 bases at V and 2 bases at J, with 7 bases between the two ends. The CDR3 consists of 13 residues. Germline lookup yields CDR1 LGHNA and CDR2 YNFKEQ. The DNA of the CDR3 is TGTGCCAGCAGCCAGAAAGTAAACACTGAAGCTTTCTTT. Translated, it gives CASSQKVNTEAFF.

This sequence joins TRBV12-3 or TRBV12-4 and TRBJ1-6; D is unresolved. The CDR3 is 15 residues long. The V end lost 6 bases, the J end lost 2 bases, and 11 bases lay between the germline ends. The CDR3 nucleotides read TGTGCCAGCAGCCAGAGAGACACCTATAATTCACCCCTCCACTTT. It yields the protein CASSQRDTYNSPLHF.

This clonotype has a handful of counts. J is TRBJ1-5 and V is TRBV28; D gene ambiguous. V gave up 3 bases and J gave up 3 bases, with 9 bases separating them. Looked up from germline, CDR1 is MDHEN and CDR2 is SYDVKM. This CDR3 contains 14 residues. The CDR3 region is CASSFVQNNQPQHF. The CDR3 nucleotides read TGTGCCAGCAGTTTCGTACAGAACAATCAGCCCCAGCATTTT.

The chain employs TRBV6-2 or TRBV6-3 and TRBJ2-7; possible D gene TRBD2, 6 bases. The CDR3 spans 12 residues. Germline values: CDR1 MNHEY, CDR2 SVGEGT. The V end was cut by 4 bases, the J end by 7 bases, with 11 bases between. The CDR3 sequence is CASSLTSREQYV. The CDR3 region has the DNA TGTGCCAGCAGTTTGACTAGTCGGGAGCAGTACGTC.

This clonotype occurred a few times. This chain uses TRBV7-8 with TRBJ1-1, with TRBD1 matching 7 bases. This CDR3 is 15 amino acids long. V gave up 5 bases and J gave up 1 base; unmatched junction bases: 7. Germline V gene sequence: CDR1 SGHVS, CDR2 FQNEAQ. Here the CDR3 DNA reads TGTGCCAGCAGCCAGGGGGTCGCGGGGAACACTGAAGCTTTCTTT. Translation: CASSQGVAGNTEAFF.

This clonotype showed up just a few times. The chain employs TRBV6-1 and TRBJ1-5, with a tentative D call TRBD1 (6 bases). Between the trimmed V and J ends, which lost 10 bases and 0 bases, there was a span of 10 bases. The CDR3 covers 13 residues. Germline CDR1 MNHNS, CDR2 SASEGT. CDR3 residues: CAIADSSNQPQHF. The CDR3 bases are TGTGCCATCGCGGACAGTAGCAATCAGCCCCAGCATTTT.

This clonotype was recorded only once. The chain employs TRBV3-1 and TRBJ1-2, with D maybe TRBD1 (6 bases). Between the trimmed V and J ends, which lost 0 bases and 3 bases, there was a span of 29 bases. This CDR3 has 21 residues. Germline values: CDR1 LGHDT, CDR2 YNNKEL (reference sequence). CDR3 in amino acids: CASSQEEVELGVRGGDYGYTF. DNA of the CDR3: TGTGCCAGCAGCCAAGAAGAGGTTGAGCTGGGGGTTCGAGGGGGAGACTATGGCTACACCTTC. Looking up the rest from reference TRBV3-1 and TRBJ1-2 gives the full variable domain: DTAVSQTPKYLVTQMGNDKSIKCEQNLGHDTMYWYKQDSKKFLKIMFSYNNKELIINETVPNRFSPKSPDKAHLNLHINSLELGDSAVYFCASSQEEVELGVRGGDYGYTFGSGTRLTVV.

In its sample, this clonotype was seen many times. The gene calls are TRBV7-9 and TRBJ1-2; tentative D call: TRBD1 (6 bases). Germline loops: CDR1 SEHNR, CDR2 FQNEAQ (reference sequence). CDR3 size: 16 residues. V shed 5 bases and J shed 7 bases, with 23 bases lying between them. The CDR3 bases are TGTGCCAGCAGCGGAGGCGGGGGCCGCGGTGGTTTTGGCTACACCTTC. It encodes CASSGGGGRGGFGYTF.

The chain couples TRBV27 to TRBJ2-7; unclear D gene. The CDR3 is 16 residues long. Germline CDR1 is MNHEY and CDR2 is SMNVEV (reference sequence). V was trimmed by 7 bases and J by 0 bases, leaving 19 bases between them. DNA of the CDR3: TGTGCCAGCATTATCTCAAACGGCCTCAACTCCTACGAGCAGTACGTC. Its protein product is CASIISNGLNSYEQYV.

The CDR3 spells CASSWTGPSRSDTQYF. Here the CDR3 DNA reads TGTGCCAGTAGTTGGACAGGGCCCTCCAGATCAGATACGCAGTATTTT. The rearrangement links TRBV19 to TRBJ2-3; TRBD1 matches at 8 bases. This CDR3 is 16 amino acids long. Germline CDR1 and CDR2: LNHDA and SQIVND (reference sequence). V dropped 5 bases and J dropped 4; count of bases not matched to a gene: 11.

V usage is TRBV14 and J usage is TRBJ1-2; TRBD1 matches at 7 bases. This CDR3 region has 15 residues. Losses at the gene ends were 4 bases for V and 7 bases for J; bases not matched to a gene: 12. Germline assignment: CDR1 SGHDN and CDR2 FVKESK. The CDR3 loop is CASSLSETGIFGYTF. CDR3 DNA sequence: TGTGCCAGCAGCCTAAGTGAGACAGGGATTTTTGGCTACACCTTC.

This clonotype was seen just once. V usage is TRBV7-9 and J usage is TRBJ2-7; no reliable D call. Per germline, CDR1 SEHNR and CDR2 FQNEAQ (reference sequence). Trimming pared 3 bases from V and 3 bases from J, leaving 15 bases between. This CDR3 spans 15 amino acids. DNA for the CDR3: TGTGCCAGCAGCTTCGAGACCGACCCCCACTACGAGCAGTACTTC. Its translation is CASSFETDPHYEQYF.

This chain connects TRBV6-1 to TRBJ1-1, with a tentative D call TRBD1 (5 bases). Trimming pared 8 bases from V and 7 bases from J, leaving 14 bases between. Germline V gene data show CDR1 as MNHNS and CDR2 as SASEGT. The CDR3 is made up of 12 amino acids. CDR3 nucleotides: TGTGCCAGCTCAACCCGAAGGGGTGAAGCTTTCTTT. This translates into CASSTRRGEAFF.

The rearrangement uses TRBV5-4 and TRBJ2-5; D is uncertain. V was pared by 8 bases and J by 5 bases, with 19 bases between. The CDR3 is 14 amino acids. The germline V gene encodes CDR1 SGHNT and CDR2 YYREEE (reference sequence). CDR3: CASSRPAALETQYF. In nucleotides, the CDR3 is TGTGCCAGTTCACGACCCGCCGCATTGGAGACCCAGTACTTC.

Only a few counts were recorded for this clonotype. A much larger clone lies a single base off, so this may be a read error. This CDR3 is CASSCGGGLGGGNEQFF. For the CDR3, the DNA is TGTGCCAGCAGCTGTGGGGGGGGGCTAGGGGGGGGGAATGAGCAGTTCTTC. The gene calls are TRBV7-2 and TRBJ2-1; possible D gene TRBD2, 7 bases. CDR3 length: 17 amino acids. The germline V gene has CDR1 SGHTA and CDR2 FQGNSA. V was trimmed by 4 bases and J by 7 bases, leaving 23 bases between them.

V is TRBV27 and J is TRBJ1-1, with D maybe TRBD1 (5 bases). The CDR3 totals 12 residues. Looked up from germline, CDR1 is MNHEY and CDR2 is SMNVEV (reference sequence). V shed 7 bases and J shed 4 bases, with 10 bases lying between them. For the CDR3, the DNA is TGTGCCAGCAACGACGGGGGCACTGAAGCTTTCTTT. Its translation: CASNDGGTEAFF.

The V call is TRBV15, the J call TRBJ2-5; the match to TRBD2 covers 8 bases. V lost 5 bases to trimming and J lost 4 bases; unmatched junction nucleotides: 9. The CDR3 extends over 15 amino acids. Per the germline V gene, CDR1 is LNHNV and CDR2 is YYDKDF (reference sequence). CDR3 region: CATSWDLTSAETQYF. In DNA form, the CDR3 reads TGTGCCACCAGCTGGGATCTGACTAGCGCAGAGACCCAGTACTTC.